These T cell receptor beta chains were read from a single sample in a study of blood T cell repertoires in COVID-19. TCRdb keeps only in-frame clones here, not all; method: immunoSEQ multiplex PCR. The table has roughly 150,000 clones, about four fifths seen once. Sequencing was performed on peripheral blood. All receptors derive from a man between 60 and 70 years old with acute or convalescent COVID-19. Both conserved end residues are part of each CDR3. The order of the fields is D gene, clone size, V gene, CDR3 length, J gene, CDR3 protein, CDR3 DNA. A D gene is named only where the DNA matches it firmly. Rows may omit the clone size; those that give it use once, few, many or a size class.

-	few	TRBV21-1	17	TRBJ2-7	CASSKDSRVLRWLEQYF	TGTGCCAGCAGCAAAGATTCGCGGGTATTACGGTGGCTCGAGCAGTACTTC
TRBD2	-	TRBV28	16	TRBJ2-1	CASSSPSAGAANEQFF	TGTGCCAGCAGTTCCCCCTCCGCGGGAGCCGCCAATGAGCAGTTCTTC
-	-	TRBV3-1/TRBV3-2	14	TRBJ1-4	CASTPGIAREKLFF	TGTGCCAGCACCCCGGGAATAGCAAGAGAAAAACTGTTTTTT
-	few	TRBV10-3	19	TRBJ1-5	CAISDPAGLGRDSNQPQHF	TGTGCCATCAGTGACCCCGCAGGTTTGGGTCGCGATAGCAATCAGCCCCAGCATTTT
TRBD1	once	TRBV28	16	TRBJ1-4	CASSLQGATTNEKLFF	TGTGCCAGCAGTCTACAGGGGGCCACAACTAATGAAAAACTGTTTTTT
TRBD1	-	TRBV30	15	TRBJ1-1	CAWTHYTPGTGGAFF	TGTGCCTGGACCCATTATACACCCGGGACAGGGGGGGCTTTCTTT
TRBD1	-	TRBV6-5	15	TRBJ1-2	CASSTRQGARSGYTF	TGTGCCAGCAGTACCCGACAGGGGGCGCGTTCTGGCTACACCTTC
TRBD1	-	TRBV7-2	16	TRBJ1-2	CASSFQTGTGGYGYTF	TGTGCCAGCAGCTTTCAAACCGGGACAGGTGGATATGGCTACACCTTC
-	once	TRBV4-3	16	TRBJ2-3	CASSQDARGGTDTQYF	TGCGCCAGCAGCCAAGATGCCCGGGGAGGCACAGATACGCAGTATTTT
-	-	TRBV4-1	15	TRBJ1-1	CASSPQGTRNTEAFF	TGCGCCAGCAGCCCGCAGGGGACACGGAACACTGAAGCTTTCTTT
-	-	TRBV19	16	TRBJ2-3	CASSHHAGSSTDTQYF	TGTGCCAGTAGCCACCACGCGGGGTCTAGCACAGATACGCAGTATTTT
-	-	TRBV19	17	TRBJ1-2	CASSRRGEGRTRDGYTF	TGTGCCAGTAGTAGGAGGGGTGAAGGACGGACGAGGGATGGCTACACCTTC
TRBD1	-	TRBV19	13	TRBJ1-6	CASSPGQGAPLHF	TGTGCCAGTAGTCCCGGACAGGGGGCTCCCCTCCACTTT
TRBD1	once	TRBV4-3	21	TRBJ2-2	CASSQDRRTGGTLGPTGELFF	TGCGCCAGCAGCCAAGATCGCAGGACAGGGGGGACCCTCGGACCCACCGGGGAGCTGTTTTTT
-	-	TRBV5-1	14	TRBJ2-3	CASSPPVSTDTQYF	TGCGCCAGCAGCCCCCCAGTTAGCACAGATACGCAGTATTTT
-	-	TRBV14	13	TRBJ1-5	CASSQAGNQPQHF	TGTGCCAGCAGCCAAGCGGGCAATCAGCCCCAGCATTTT
-	-	TRBV2	13	TRBJ2-5	CAGIRGGGETQYF	TGTGCCGGCATCCGGGGTGGCGGAGAGACCCAGTACTTC
TRBD1	-	TRBV3-1/TRBV3-2	14	TRBJ1-5	CASSRQGGNQPQHF	TGTGCCAGCAGCCGACAGGGGGGCAATCAGCCCCAGCATTTT
TRBD1	-	TRBV6-2/TRBV6-3	21	TRBJ2-1	CASSFPLDRGLLSPSYNEQFF	TGTGCCAGCAGTTTTCCTCTCGACAGGGGGCTTCTATCTCCCTCCTACAATGAGCAGTTCTTC
-	-	TRBV10-3	11	TRBJ2-7	CATAGTYEQYF	TGTGCCACTGCGGGGACCTACGAGCAGTACTTC
TRBD1	once	TRBV7-2	14	TRBJ2-3	CASSRQGAGDTQYF	TGTGCCAGCAGCAGACAGGGGGCTGGAGATACGCAGTATTTT
TRBD1	-	TRBV12-5	17	TRBJ2-2	CASGLARTGVVTGELFF	TGTGCTAGTGGCTTGGCCCGGACAGGGGTGGTAACCGGGGAGCTGTTTTTT
-	-	TRBV6-5	13	TRBJ1-2	CASRKGGSYGYTF	TGTGCCAGCAGGAAGGGGGGGAGCTATGGCTACACCTTC
-	-	TRBV6-2/TRBV6-3	15	TRBJ2-7	CASSYSRGRAYEQYF	TGTGCCAGCAGTTACTCGCGGGGTAGAGCCTACGAGCAGTACTTC
TRBD1	once	TRBV5-8	15	TRBJ2-1	CASSLKGGPYNEQFF	TGTGCCAGCAGCTTGAAAGGGGGCCCCTACAATGAGCAGTTCTTC
TRBD1	-	TRBV4-3	15	TRBJ1-1	CASSRARQGYTEAFF	TGCGCCAGCAGCCGAGCTCGACAGGGCTACACTGAAGCTTTCTTT
-	-	TRBV5-1	13	TRBJ2-3	CASRGGSTDTQYF	TGCGCCAGCAGAGGAGGAAGCACAGATACGCAGTATTTT
TRBD1	-	TRBV12-5	17	TRBJ1-2	CASGLASGGTGAYGYTF	TGTGCTAGTGGTTTGGCCTCCGGAGGGACAGGGGCCTATGGCTACACCTTC
TRBD2	-	TRBV7-9	16	TRBJ2-7	CASSLGLAGASYEQYF	TGTGCCAGCAGCTTAGGACTAGCGGGCGCCTCCTACGAGCAGTACTTC
-	-	TRBV7-2	13	TRBJ1-6	CASSLDRNSPLHF	TGTGCCAGCAGCTTAGACAGGAATTCACCCCTCCACTTT
-	-	TRBV2	15	TRBJ2-7	CASSDARGGSYEQYF	TGTGCCAGCAGCGATGCCCGAGGGGGCTCCTACGAGCAGTACTTC
-	-	TRBV18	14	TRBJ1-5	CASSPRQGEEPQHF	TGTGCCAGCTCACCCCGGCAGGGTGAGGAGCCCCAGCATTTT
-	-	TRBV6-1	14	TRBJ2-1	CASSELPSPGEQFF	TGTGCCAGCAGTGAATTGCCTAGCCCGGGTGAGCAGTTCTTC
TRBD1	-	TRBV19	14	TRBJ2-7	CASKGQGALGEQYF	TGTGCCAGTAAGGGACAGGGGGCGCTGGGGGAGCAGTACTTC
TRBD2	-	TRBV3-1/TRBV3-2	17	TRBJ2-2	CASSPLTSGSSTGELFF	TGTGCCAGCAGTCCCCTAACGAGCGGGAGTAGCACCGGGGAGCTGTTTTTT
TRBD2	-	TRBV9	14	TRBJ2-7	CASTPTSGMYEQYF	TGTGCCAGCACCCCGACTAGCGGGATGTACGAGCAGTACTTC
TRBD1	few	TRBV19	15	TRBJ2-5	CASSPRQGLRETQYF	TGTGCCAGTAGTCCAAGACAGGGCCTCAGGGAGACCCAGTACTTC
-	-	TRBV4-1	17	TRBJ2-3	CASSQDIGATSTDTQYF	TGCGCCAGCAGCCAAGATATCGGCGCGACTAGCACAGATACGCAGTATTTT
-	-	TRBV9	15	TRBJ1-4	CASSATGMTNEKLFF	TGTGCCAGCAGCGCCACAGGAATGACTAATGAAAAACTGTTTTTT
-	-	TRBV27	14	TRBJ2-7	CASSTNRVSNEQYF	TGTGCCAGCAGCACAAACAGGGTTTCGAACGAGCAGTACTTC
TRBD1	-	TRBV5-6	13	TRBJ2-5	CASSRRGRETQYF	TGTGCCAGCAGCCGCAGGGGGAGAGAGACCCAGTACTTC
TRBD2	-	TRBV4-1	15	TRBJ2-7	CASSPVRLADYEQYF	TGCGCCAGCAGCCCGGTCCGACTAGCGGACTACGAGCAGTACTTC
-	once	TRBV6-1	16	TRBJ1-2	CASSGYGQNFNYGYTF	TGTGCCAGCAGTGGATACGGACAGAACTTTAACTATGGCTACACCTTC
TRBD1	-	TRBV19	14	TRBJ1-2	CAGRDRGRDDGYTF	TGTGCCGGGAGAGACAGGGGGCGAGATGATGGCTACACCTTC
TRBD2	-	TRBV5-4	17	TRBJ2-1	CASSPRSGTSGANEQFF	TGTGCCAGCAGCCCCCGATCCGGGACTAGCGGAGCAAATGAGCAGTTCTTC
TRBD1	once	TRBV9	16	TRBJ1-1	CASSVEAGGMGTEAFF	TGTGCCAGCAGCGTAGAGGCAGGGGGGATGGGGACTGAAGCTTTCTTT
-	-	TRBV6-1	14	TRBJ1-2	CASSERDYGYGYTF	TGTGCCAGCAGTGAACGAGATTATGGCTATGGCTACACCTTC
-	once	TRBV2	13	TRBJ1-5	CASNPQGNQPQHF	TGTGCCAGCAATCCCCAGGGAAATCAGCCCCAGCATTTT
-	-	TRBV9	14	TRBJ1-2	CASSVYPSNYGYTF	TGTGCCAGCAGCGTATACCCGAGTAACTATGGCTACACCTTC
TRBD1	-	TRBV6-5	13	TRBJ2-1	CATGQGYSVEQFF	TGTGCCACCGGACAGGGGTATTCTGTTGAGCAGTTCTTC
-	-	TRBV29-1	15	TRBJ2-3	CSVEATGSLLDTQYF	TGCAGCGTTGAAGCCACGGGTTCTCTCCTCGATACGCAGTATTTT
-	few	TRBV10-3	13	TRBJ1-5	CAISESANQPQHF	TGTGCCATCAGTGAGTCGGCCAATCAGCCCCAGCATTTT
-	-	TRBV9	13	TRBJ2-3	CASSAPGADTQYF	TGTGCCAGCAGCGCCCCAGGGGCAGATACGCAGTATTTT
TRBD1	-	TRBV20-1	17	TRBJ2-5	CSASMGRTGSLQETQYF	TGCAGTGCTAGTATGGGGCGGACAGGGAGTTTACAAGAGACCCAGTACTTC
TRBD1	once	TRBV7-2	14	TRBJ2-1	CASSLGQGQNEQFF	TGTGCCAGCAGCCTGGGACAGGGACAGAATGAGCAGTTCTTC